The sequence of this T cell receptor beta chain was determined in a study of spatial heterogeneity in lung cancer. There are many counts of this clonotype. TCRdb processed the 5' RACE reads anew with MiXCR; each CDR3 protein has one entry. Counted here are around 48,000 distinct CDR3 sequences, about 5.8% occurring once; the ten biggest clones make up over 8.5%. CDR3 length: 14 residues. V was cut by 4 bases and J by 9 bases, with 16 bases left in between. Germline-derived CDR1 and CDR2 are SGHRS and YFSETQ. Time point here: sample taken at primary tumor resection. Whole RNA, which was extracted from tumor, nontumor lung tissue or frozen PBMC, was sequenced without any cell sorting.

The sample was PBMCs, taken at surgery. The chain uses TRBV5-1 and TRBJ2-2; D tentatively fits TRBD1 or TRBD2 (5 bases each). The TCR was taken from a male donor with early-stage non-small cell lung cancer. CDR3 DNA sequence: TGCGCCAGCAGCCCGGGACCCCGGGACCGGGAGCTGTTTTTT. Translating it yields CASSPGPRDRELFF.